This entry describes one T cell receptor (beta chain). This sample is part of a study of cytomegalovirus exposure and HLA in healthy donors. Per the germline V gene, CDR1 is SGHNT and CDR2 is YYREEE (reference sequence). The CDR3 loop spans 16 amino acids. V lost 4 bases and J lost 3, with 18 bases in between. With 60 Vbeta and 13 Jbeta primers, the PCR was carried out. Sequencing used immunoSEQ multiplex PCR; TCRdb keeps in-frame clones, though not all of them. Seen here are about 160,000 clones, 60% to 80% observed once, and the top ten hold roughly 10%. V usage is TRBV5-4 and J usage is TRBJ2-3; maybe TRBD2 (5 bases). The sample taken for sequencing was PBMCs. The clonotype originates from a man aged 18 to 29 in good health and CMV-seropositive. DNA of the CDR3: TGTGCCAGCAGCCCCCTGCGAGGGAGTGGGACAGATACGCAGTATTTT. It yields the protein CASSPLRGSGTDTQYF.